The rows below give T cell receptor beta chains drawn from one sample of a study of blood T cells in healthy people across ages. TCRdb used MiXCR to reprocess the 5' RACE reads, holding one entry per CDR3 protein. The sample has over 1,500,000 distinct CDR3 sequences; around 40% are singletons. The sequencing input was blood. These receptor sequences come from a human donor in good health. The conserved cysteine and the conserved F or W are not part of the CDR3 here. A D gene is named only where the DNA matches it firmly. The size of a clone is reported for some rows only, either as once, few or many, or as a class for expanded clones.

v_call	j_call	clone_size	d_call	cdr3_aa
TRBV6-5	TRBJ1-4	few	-	ASSEANEKLF
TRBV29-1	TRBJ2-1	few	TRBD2	SVEVASGGDNEQF
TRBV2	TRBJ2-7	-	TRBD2	ASILAGGTFYEQY
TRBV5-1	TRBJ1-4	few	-	ASSVWGSNEKLF
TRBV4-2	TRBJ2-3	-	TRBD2	ASSQLGASGEQNTQY
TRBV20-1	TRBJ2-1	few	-	SASGKIYNEQF
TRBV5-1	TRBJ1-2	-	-	ASRTSGAGPYGYT
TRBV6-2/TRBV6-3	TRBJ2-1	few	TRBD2	ASSYLGTSGANEQF
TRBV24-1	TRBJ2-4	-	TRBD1	ATSDSGTAQNIQY
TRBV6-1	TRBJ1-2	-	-	ASSEEGRVYGYT
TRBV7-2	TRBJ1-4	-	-	ASSLAAARSLEKLF
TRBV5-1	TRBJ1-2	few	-	ASRDLPTDTNYGYT
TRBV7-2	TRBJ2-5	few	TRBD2	ASSSLRLALETQY
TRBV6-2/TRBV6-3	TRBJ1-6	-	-	AGRLDGDSPLH
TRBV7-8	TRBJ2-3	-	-	ASSLIPSGPVSTDTQY
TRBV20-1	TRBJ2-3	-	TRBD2	SARESLAVGNAQY
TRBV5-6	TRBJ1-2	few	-	ASSFPTPDYGYT
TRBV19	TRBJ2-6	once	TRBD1	ASGSPGTGLFSGANVLT
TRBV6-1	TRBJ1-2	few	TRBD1	ASSERTGGDNYGYT
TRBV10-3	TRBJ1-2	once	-	AISGGGPGYGYT
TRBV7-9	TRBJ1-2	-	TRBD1	ASSLDRGIMGYT
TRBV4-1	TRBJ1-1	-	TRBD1	ASSQAGGQGVSATEAF
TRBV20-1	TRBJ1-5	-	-	SALIGGSSQPQH
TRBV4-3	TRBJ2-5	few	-	ASSRYSAETQY
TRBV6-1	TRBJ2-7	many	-	ASSGPSYEQY
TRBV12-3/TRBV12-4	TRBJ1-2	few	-	ASSSQVVMSYT
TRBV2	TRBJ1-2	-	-	ASSEKPAPWSYT
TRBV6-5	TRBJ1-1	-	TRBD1	ASKTGETTEAF
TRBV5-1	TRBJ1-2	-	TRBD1	ASSSPRTGGEGYGYT
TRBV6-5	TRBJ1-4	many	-	ASRNNEKLF
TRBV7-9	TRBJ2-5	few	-	ASSLARHRYQETQY
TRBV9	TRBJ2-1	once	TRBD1	ACSRGGDRVYNEQF
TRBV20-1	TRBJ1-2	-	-	SAREGTPNGYT
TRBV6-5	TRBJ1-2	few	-	ASSYASGSGTYGYT
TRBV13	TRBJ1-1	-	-	ASSSPSDIMNTEAF
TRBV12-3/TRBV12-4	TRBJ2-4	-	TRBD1	ASNHDRGLAKNIQY
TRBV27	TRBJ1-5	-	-	ASSRLPRPNQPQH
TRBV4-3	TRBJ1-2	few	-	ASSQVQGSPYGYT
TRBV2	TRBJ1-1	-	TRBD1	ASSTDRETEAF
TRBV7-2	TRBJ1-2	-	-	ASSLVEALTNYGYT
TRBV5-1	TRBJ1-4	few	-	ASRGYARAQEKLF
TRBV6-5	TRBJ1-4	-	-	ASRFNQGSGEKLF
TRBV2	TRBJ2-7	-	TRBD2	ASSPTRGQRGAYEQY
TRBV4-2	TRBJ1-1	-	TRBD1	ASSQEGGQPNTEAF
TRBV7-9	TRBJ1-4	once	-	ASSLVGGENEKLF
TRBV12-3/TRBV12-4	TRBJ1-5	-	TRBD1	ASRPTGSRNQPQH
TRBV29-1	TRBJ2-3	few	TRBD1	SVEPTGQGGADTQY
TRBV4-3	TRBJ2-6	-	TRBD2	ASSQGSSGVNSGANVLT
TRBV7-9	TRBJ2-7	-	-	ASSLGKDEQY
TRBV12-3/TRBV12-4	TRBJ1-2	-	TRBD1	ASSSGTGGGRGYT
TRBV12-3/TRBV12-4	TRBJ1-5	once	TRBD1	ASTLEAGGSESNQPQH
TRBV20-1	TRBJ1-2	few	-	SPRGIANYGYT
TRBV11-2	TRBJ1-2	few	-	ASSFSEGGYT
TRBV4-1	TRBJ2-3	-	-	ASSPPRRAVTDTQY
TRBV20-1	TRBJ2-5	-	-	SASRSGGAKTQY
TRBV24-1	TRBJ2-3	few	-	ATSDLWADTQY
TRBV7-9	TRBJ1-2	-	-	ASSLSGENGYT